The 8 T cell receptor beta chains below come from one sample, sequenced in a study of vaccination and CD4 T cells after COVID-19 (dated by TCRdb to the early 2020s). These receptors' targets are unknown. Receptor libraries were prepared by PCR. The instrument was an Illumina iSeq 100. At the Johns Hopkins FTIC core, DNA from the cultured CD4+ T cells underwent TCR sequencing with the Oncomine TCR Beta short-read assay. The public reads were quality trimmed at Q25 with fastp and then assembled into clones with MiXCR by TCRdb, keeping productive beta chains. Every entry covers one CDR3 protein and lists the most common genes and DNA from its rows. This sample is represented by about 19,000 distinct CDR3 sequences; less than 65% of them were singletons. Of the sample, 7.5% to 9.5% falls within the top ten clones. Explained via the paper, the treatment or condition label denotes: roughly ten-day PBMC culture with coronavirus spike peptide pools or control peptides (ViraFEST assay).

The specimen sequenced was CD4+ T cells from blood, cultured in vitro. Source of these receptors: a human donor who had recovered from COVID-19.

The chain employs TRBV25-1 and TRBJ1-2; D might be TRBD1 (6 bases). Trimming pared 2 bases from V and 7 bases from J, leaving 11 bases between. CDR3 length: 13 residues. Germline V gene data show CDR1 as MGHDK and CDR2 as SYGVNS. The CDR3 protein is CASSERQAFGYTF. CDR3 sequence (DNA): TGTGCCAGCAGTGAAAGACAGGCCTTTGGCTACACCTTC.

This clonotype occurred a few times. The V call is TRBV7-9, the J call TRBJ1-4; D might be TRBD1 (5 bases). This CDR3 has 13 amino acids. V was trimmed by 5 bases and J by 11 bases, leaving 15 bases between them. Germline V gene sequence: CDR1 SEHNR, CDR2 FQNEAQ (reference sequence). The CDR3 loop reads CASSRQGLAKLFF. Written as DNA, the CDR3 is TGTGCCAGCAGCCGTCAGGGTTTGGCGAAACTGTTTTTT.

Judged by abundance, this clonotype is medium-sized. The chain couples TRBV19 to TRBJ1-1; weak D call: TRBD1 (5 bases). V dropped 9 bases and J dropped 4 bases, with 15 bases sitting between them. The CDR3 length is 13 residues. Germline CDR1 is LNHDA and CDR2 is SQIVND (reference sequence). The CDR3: CASSFSGGTEAFF. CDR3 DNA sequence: TGTGCCAGCAGCTTTTCGGGGGGCACTGAAGCTTTCTTT. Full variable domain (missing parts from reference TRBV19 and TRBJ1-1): DGGITQSPKYLFRKEGQNVTLSCEQNLNHDAMYWYRQDPGQGLRLIYYSQIVNDFQKGDIAEGYSVSREKKESFPLTVTSAQKNPTAFYLCASSFSGGTEAFFGQGTRLTVV.

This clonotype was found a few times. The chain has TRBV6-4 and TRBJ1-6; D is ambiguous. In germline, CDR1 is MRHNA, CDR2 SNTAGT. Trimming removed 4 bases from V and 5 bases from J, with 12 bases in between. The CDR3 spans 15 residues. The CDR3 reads CASSAGGFDNSPLHF. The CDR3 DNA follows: TGTGCCAGCAGTGCAGGAGGGTTTGATAATTCACCCCTCCACTTT.

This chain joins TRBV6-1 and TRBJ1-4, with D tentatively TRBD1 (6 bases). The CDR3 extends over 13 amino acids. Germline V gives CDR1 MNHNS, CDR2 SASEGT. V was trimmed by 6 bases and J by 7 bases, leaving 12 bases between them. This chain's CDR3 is CASSPTGREKLFF. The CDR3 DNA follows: TGTGCCAGCAGCCCCACAGGGCGTGAAAAACTGTTTTTT.

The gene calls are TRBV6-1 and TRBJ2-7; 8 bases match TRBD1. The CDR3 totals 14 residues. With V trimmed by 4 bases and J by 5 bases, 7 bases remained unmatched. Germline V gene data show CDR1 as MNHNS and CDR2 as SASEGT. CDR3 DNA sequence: TGTGCCAGCAGTGTGGACAGGGACGGCAACGAGCAGTACTTC. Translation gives CASSVDRDGNEQYF.

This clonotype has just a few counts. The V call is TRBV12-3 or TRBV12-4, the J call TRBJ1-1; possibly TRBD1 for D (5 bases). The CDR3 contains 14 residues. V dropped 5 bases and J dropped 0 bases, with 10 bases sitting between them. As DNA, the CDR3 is TGTGCCAGCAGTGAACAGGAATTGAACACTGAAGCTTTCTTT. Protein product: CASSEQELNTEAFF.

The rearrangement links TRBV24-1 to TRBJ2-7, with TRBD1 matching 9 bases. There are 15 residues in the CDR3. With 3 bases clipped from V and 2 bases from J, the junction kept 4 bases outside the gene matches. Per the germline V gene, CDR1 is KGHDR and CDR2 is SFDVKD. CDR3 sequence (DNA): TGTGCCACCAGTGATCCGGGGACAGGGACCTACGAGCAGTACTTC. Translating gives CATSDPGTGTYEQYF.